These T cell receptor beta chains were read from a single sample in a study of cytomegalovirus exposure and HLA in healthy donors. Data came from immunoSEQ multiplex PCR; TCRdb stores just in-frame clones and leaves some out. This repertoire shows around 100,000 clones, 55% to 80% found once; its top ten account for less than 4%. The sequencing input was PBMCs. The receptors were sampled from a middle-aged man in good health and CMV-seronegative. The CDR3 runs from the conserved cysteine through the conserved F or W. A D gene is named only where the DNA matches it firmly. Rows give clone size only sometimes, using once, few, many, or a class for an expanded clone.

abundance	v_gene	d_gene	j_gene	CDR3nt	CDR3aa
few	TRBV5-4	NA	TRBJ2-5	TGTGCCAGCATCGAGAGGGACATGCGACGAGAGACCCAGTACTTC	CASIERDMRRETQYF
NA	TRBV30	NA	TRBJ2-5	TGTGCCTGGATGGGGCTTGAGACCCAGTACTTC	CAWMGLETQYF
few	TRBV6-5	NA	TRBJ2-1	TGTGCCAGCAGCCCGAGGGTATACAATGAGCAGTTCTTC	CASSPRVYNEQFF
NA	TRBV29-1	NA	TRBJ1-5	TGCAGCGTTGAAGGACAGTCTAGCAATCAGCCCCAGCATTTT	CSVEGQSSNQPQHF
NA	TRBV5-4	TRBD2	TRBJ2-5	TGTGCCAGCAGCCACGAGGTCGGGGGGGGTCAAGAGACCCAGTACTTC	CASSHEVGGGQETQYF
NA	TRBV4-3	TRBD1	TRBJ2-6	TGCGCCAGCAGCCAAGTCGGGACAGGGGCTGGGGCCAACGTCCTGACTTTC	CASSQVGTGAGANVLTF
NA	TRBV7-2	NA	TRBJ1-2	TGTGCCAGCAGCCCCGACTCGGGCAGGGCCTATGGCTACACCTTC	CASSPDSGRAYGYTF
few	TRBV6-6	TRBD1	TRBJ1-6	TGTGCCAGCAGAAGCTCCGGGACAGCGGTCCCACCCCTCCACTTT	CASRSSGTAVPPLHF
once	TRBV27	TRBD1	TRBJ1-4	TGTGCCAGCAGTTACCCGGGACAGGGGGCGCTGGGTGAAAAACTGTTTTTT	CASSYPGQGALGEKLFF
NA	TRBV6-6	NA	TRBJ1-5	TGTGCCAGCAGACCCCGATCTCCAGGGGCCCAGCATTTT	CASRPRSPGAQHF
NA	TRBV6-6	NA	TRBJ1-5	TGTGCCAGCAGTTACGAGGGTTATCAGCCCCAGCATTTT	CASSYEGYQPQHF
NA	TRBV7-2	NA	TRBJ1-3	TGTGCCAGCAGCCCAGCAGGGCAGGGCGGAAACACCATATATTTT	CASSPAGQGGNTIYF
NA	TRBV6-6	NA	TRBJ1-6	TGTGCCAGCAGTTATGGGGGAGGTAATTCACCCCTCCACTTT	CASSYGGGNSPLHF
NA	TRBV5-1	TRBD2	TRBJ2-5	TGCGCCAGCAGCTTGGCAGGGACTAGCGAAGAGACCCAGTACTTC	CASSLAGTSEETQYF
NA	TRBV27	TRBD1	TRBJ2-7	TGTGCCAGCAGTCCCGGGACAGCCACCTACGAGCAGTACTTC	CASSPGTATYEQYF
few	TRBV7-9	NA	TRBJ2-1	TGTGCCAGCAGCCTAGACGGAGGTGATGAGCAGTTCTTC	CASSLDGGDEQFF
NA	TRBV7-8	NA	TRBJ1-4	TGTGCCAGCAGCCGGGCAGGGGAAAAACTGTTTTTT	CASSRAGEKLFF
once	TRBV27	NA	TRBJ1-2	TGTGCCAGCAAGGGGCGGGGGGATCATGGCTACACCTTC	CASKGRGDHGYTF
NA	TRBV2	TRBD2	TRBJ2-7	TGTGCCAGCAGTGTCGCTAGCGGGGGCCCGGAAAAAGCCTACGAGCAGTACTTC	CASSVASGGPEKAYEQYF
NA	TRBV7-2	TRBD2	TRBJ2-3	TGTGCCAGCAGCTTCCAGCGGGGGCGGGGTGATACGCAGTATTTT	CASSFQRGRGDTQYF
NA	TRBV5-1	TRBD2	TRBJ2-1	TGCGCCAGCAGCTGGGGGACTAGCGGGGGCAATGAGCAGTTCTTC	CASSWGTSGGNEQFF
once	TRBV4-3	NA	TRBJ1-2	TGCGCCAGCAGCCAAGAATCAGGAGGGATCGGTTCTGGCTACACCTTC	CASSQESGGIGSGYTF
NA	TRBV18	TRBD1	TRBJ1-2	TGTGCCACCGGACAGGGGGCTAGATTTAACTATGGCTACACCTTC	CATGQGARFNYGYTF
NA	TRBV6-5	NA	TRBJ1-6	TGTGCCAGCAGTACAGGGTATTCACCCCTCCACTTT	CASSTGYSPLHF
few	TRBV11-1	NA	TRBJ2-3	TGTGCCAGCAGCTTAGCGCTCGGAGATACGCAGTATTTT	CASSLALGDTQYF
NA	TRBV11-3	NA	TRBJ2-2	TGTGCCAGCACTAACTCCCCTCTGGGGAGCACCGGGGAGCTGTTTTTT	CASTNSPLGSTGELFF
once	TRBV5-1	TRBD2	TRBJ2-3	TGCGCCAGCAGCTTGGCGGACTTGCTAGCGGCAGATACGCAGTATTTT	CASSLADLLAADTQYF